This T cell receptor beta chain was recovered during a study of T cells in narcolepsy. The table came from immunoSEQ multiplex PCR; TCRdb's copy has only in-frame clones and leaves some out. The table shows about 30,000 clones, with roughly four fifths occurring only once. Looked up from germline, CDR1 is LGHNA and CDR2 is YNFKEQ. V lost 4 bases, J lost 5 bases, and 7 bases stayed unmatched. This CDR3 has 15 residues. The TCR originated in a human donor with narcolepsy. The specimen was CD45RA- memory CD4+ T cells from PBMCs. The rearrangement links TRBV4-2 to TRBJ1-4; 7 bases map to TRBD1. The CDR3 DNA sequence: TGTGCCAGCAGCCCAACACAGGGGAGGAATGAAAAACTGTTTTTT. Residues: CASSPTQGRNEKLFF.